This TCR beta chain was recorded in a study of cytomegalovirus exposure and HLA in healthy donors. CDR3 length: 15 residues. Per germline, CDR1 MNHEY and CDR2 SVGAGI. V was pared by 5 bases and J by 2 bases, with 6 bases of the junction left unmatched. Generated by immunoSEQ multiplex PCR, the TCRdb table keeps only in-frame clones and is missing some. The sample records some 98,000 clones, about 90% being singletons. The TCR originated in a young man in good health and CMV-seropositive. Sequencing used PBMCs. The rearrangement joins TRBV6-5 to TRBJ1-5; 7 nucleotides agree with TRBD1. CDR3 sequence: CASSPRDSRNQPQHF. DNA for the CDR3: TGTGCCAGCAGTCCCCGGGACAGTCGCAATCAGCCCCAGCATTTT.